This TCR beta chain was identified in a study of blood T cell repertoires in COVID-19. Here immunoSEQ multiplex PCR was the method, and the copy in TCRdb shows in-frame clones only, minus some. The sample yields some 200,000 clones, around 90% seen once. Germline assignment: CDR1 SGHRS and CDR2 YFSETQ. With 4 bases removed from V and 4 bases from J, the gap between germline ends came to 15 bases. CDR3 length: 15 amino acids. Participants came from fewer than 25 US areas, aged roughly 18 to 100 years. Recovery meant two consecutive negative NP/OP PCR tests, professional clearance, or resolved symptoms.

J is TRBJ2-1 and V is TRBV5-1; perhaps TRBD2 as D (6 bases). This TCR came from a woman in her thirties who had recovered from COVID-19. The sample comprised PBMCs or T cells enriched from blood (not recorded which). The CDR3 reads CASSLEGLGYNEQFF. The CDR3 coding sequence is TGCGCCAGCAGCCTGGAGGGACTGGGGTACAATGAGCAGTTCTTC. The full variable domain, in which reference TRBV5-1 and TRBJ2-1 provide the parts outside the CDR3, is KAGVTQTPRYLIKTRGQQVTLSCSPISGHRSVSWYQQTPGQGLQFLFEYFSETQRNKGNFPGRFSGRQFSNSRSEMNVSTLELGDSALYLCASSLEGLGYNEQFFGPGTRLTVL.